Here is one TCR beta chain with its context. Germline CDR1 and CDR2: SGHRS and YFSETQ. Trimming removed 4 bases at V and 3 bases at J, with 11 bases between. The length of the CDR3 is 13 residues. This record belongs to a study of blood T cell repertoires in COVID-19. Study at large: COVID-19 samples from acute and convalescent phases originated in the United States, Italy and Spain.

Authors' analysis steps: Amplified reference gene primers provided the basis for estimating nucleated cell counts. Using immunoSEQ multiplex PCR, the repertoire was profiled, and TCRdb retains in-frame clones only, with some absent. V, J and clone size were drawn from that table, and D and trimming were deduced from the DNA. The data show 100,000 to 150,000 clones, 84% seen once. The sample was peripheral blood. This TCR was sampled from a woman in her 30s who had recovered from COVID-19. The chain joins TRBV5-1 to TRBJ2-7; D remains ambiguous. CDR3 coding DNA: TGCGCCAGCAGCCCGGAAGGAGACTACGAGCAGTACTTC. Translation: CASSPEGDYEQYF. Variable domain in full (rest from reference TRBV5-1 and TRBJ2-7): KAGVTQTPRYLIKTRGQQVTLSCSPISGHRSVSWYQQTPGQGLQFLFEYFSETQRNKGNFPGRFSGRQFSNSRSEMNVSTLELGDSALYLCASSPEGDYEQYFGPGTRLTVT.